This T cell receptor beta chain was obtained from a study of blood T cell repertoires in COVID-19. The repertoire was sequenced with immunoSEQ multiplex PCR; TCRdb's copy has only in-frame clones and lacks some. The table includes roughly 70,000 clones, approximately 91% detected once. This CDR3 has 12 residues. V was cut by 3 bases and J by 4 bases, with 6 bases left in between. The source material was peripheral blood. The TCR sequence derives from a man in his 70s with acute or convalescent COVID-19. The gene calls are TRBV12-3 or TRBV12-4 and TRBJ1-1; D perhaps matches TRBD1 (5 bases). This chain's CDR3 is CASSFGGTEAFF. The CDR3, as DNA: TGTGCCAGCAGTTTCGGGGGCACTGAAGCTTTCTTT.